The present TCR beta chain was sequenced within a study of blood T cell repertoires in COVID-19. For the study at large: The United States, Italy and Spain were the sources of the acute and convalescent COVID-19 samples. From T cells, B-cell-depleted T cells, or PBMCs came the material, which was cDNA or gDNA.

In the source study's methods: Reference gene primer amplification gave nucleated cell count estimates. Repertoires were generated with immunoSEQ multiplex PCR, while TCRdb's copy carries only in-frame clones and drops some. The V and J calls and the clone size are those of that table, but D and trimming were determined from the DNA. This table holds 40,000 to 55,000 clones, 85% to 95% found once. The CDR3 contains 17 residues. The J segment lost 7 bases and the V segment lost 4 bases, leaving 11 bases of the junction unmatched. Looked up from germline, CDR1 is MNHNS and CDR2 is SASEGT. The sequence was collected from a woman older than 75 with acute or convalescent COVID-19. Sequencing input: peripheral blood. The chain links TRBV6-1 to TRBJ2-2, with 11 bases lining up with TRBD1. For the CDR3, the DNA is TGTGCCAGCAGTGTAGCCCGGACAGGGGGCGGTTTCGGGGAGCTGTTTTTT. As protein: CASSVARTGGGFGELFF.